This T cell receptor beta chain derives from a study of cytomegalovirus exposure and HLA in healthy donors. Study-wide results and caveats: Investigators reported 164 TCR beta chains as tied to cytomegalovirus. In a later analysis, V- and J-gene trimming of beta chains associated with a DCLRE1C missense variant, replicated independently. Earlier results showed most TCR beta V segments being productive about 90% or about 30% of the time.

The PCR had 60 Vbeta and 13 Jbeta primers. The assay was immunoSEQ multiplex PCR, and TCRdb's table has in-frame clones only and misses some. The sample lists around 140,000 clones, approximately 90% occurring once. Germline V gives CDR1 SGHRS, CDR2 YFSETQ. The CDR3 is 15 amino acids. Trimming took off 2 bases at V and 3 bases at J, with 11 bases between the two ends. Comments on this clone: Its specificity is not known.

Sequenced sample: PBMCs. This chain uses TRBV5-1 with TRBJ2-2; the D gene is possibly TRBD1 (6 bases). This clonotype originated in a woman in her 30s in good health and CMV-seronegative. CDR3 nucleotides: TGCGCCAGCAGCTTCGGGACATTGGACACCGGGGAGCTGTTTTTT. It specifies CASSFGTLDTGELFF.